The rows below give T cell receptor beta chains drawn from one sample of a study of blood T cell repertoires in COVID-19. Only in-frame clones appear in the TCRdb table, and some are missing; sequencing was by immunoSEQ multiplex PCR. The repertoire holds around 140,000 clones, with 80% as singletons. Source material: peripheral blood. Receptor source: a man aged 65 to 79 who had recovered from COVID-19. Both conserved end residues are part of each CDR3. A D gene is named only where the DNA matches it firmly. The listing skips clone size in some rows; elsewhere it reads once, few, many or a size class.

v_call	clone_size	j_call	d_call	cdr3_aa	cdr3_nt
TRBV6-1	NA	TRBJ2-3	NA	CASSEGVWGEPTDTQYF	TGTGCCAGCAGTGAAGGAGTTTGGGGGGAACCCACAGATACGCAGTATTTT
TRBV30	once	TRBJ2-5	TRBD2	CAWTSGRQETQYF	TGTGCCTGGACTAGCGGGAGACAAGAGACCCAGTACTTC
TRBV10-3	NA	TRBJ1-6	NA	CAISLQGPNSGTLHF	TGTGCCATTAGCCTCCAAGGGCCCAACTCAGGGACCCTCCACTTT
TRBV4-3	NA	TRBJ2-3	TRBD2	CASSEDALAGSDTQYF	TGCGCCAGCAGCGAAGATGCACTAGCGGGATCCGATACGCAGTATTTT
TRBV6-2/TRBV6-3	NA	TRBJ2-2	NA	CASSPQGRASTGELFF	TGTGCCAGCAGTCCACAGGGAAGGGCAAGCACCGGGGAGCTGTTTTTT
TRBV30	NA	TRBJ2-7	NA	CAWSVLAYEQYF	TGTGCCTGGAGTGTACTGGCCTACGAGCAGTACTTC
TRBV5-1	few	TRBJ2-3	TRBD1	CASSSRRDRGDTQYF	TGCGCCAGCAGCTCGCGGCGGGACAGGGGAGATACGCAGTATTTT
TRBV3-1/TRBV3-2	few	TRBJ2-3	NA	CASSRTRESTQYF	TGTGCCAGCAGCCGGACCAGGGAAAGCACGCAGTATTTT
TRBV6-5	NA	TRBJ2-7	TRBD1	CASSSGDSGSYEQYF	TGTGCCAGCAGTTCCGGGGACAGTGGCTCCTACGAGCAGTACTTC
TRBV5-1	NA	TRBJ2-7	TRBD2	CASSSLSSGRAVDEQYF	TGCGCCAGCAGCTCCCTCTCTAGCGGGAGGGCAGTCGACGAGCAGTACTTC
TRBV7-2	NA	TRBJ2-7	NA	CASSLRSGEQYF	TGTGCCAGCAGCTTACGGAGTGGCGAGCAGTACTTC
TRBV19	NA	TRBJ2-2	TRBD1	CAGGQGWELFF	TGTGCCGGCGGACAGGGGTGGGAGCTGTTTTTT
TRBV6-4	NA	TRBJ2-2	TRBD2	CASSDSTSGTGELFF	TGTGCCAGCAGTGACTCGACTAGCGGGACCGGGGAGCTGTTTTTT
TRBV5-6	NA	TRBJ2-1	NA	CASSSTPLGQFF	TGTGCCAGCAGCTCAACGCCGCTAGGGCAGTTCTTC
TRBV12-3/TRBV12-4	NA	TRBJ2-7	NA	CASPRNEQYF	TGTGCCAGCCCTAGAAACGAGCAGTACTTC
TRBV10-3	NA	TRBJ1-4	NA	CAISVWRDSEKLFF	TGTGCCATCAGTGTGTGGCGGGATAGTGAAAAACTGTTTTTT
TRBV19	NA	TRBJ2-1	NA	CASSSGAPPASYNEQFF	TGTGCCAGTAGTAGCGGCGCCCCTCCGGCCTCCTACAATGAGCAGTTCTTC
TRBV7-8	NA	TRBJ2-7	TRBD1	CASSPGQATEQYF	TGTGCCAGCAGCCCAGGACAGGCGACGGAGCAGTACTTC
TRBV5-5	NA	TRBJ1-3	NA	CASSLTGSGNTIYF	TGTGCCAGCAGCTTGACCGGCTCTGGAAACACCATATATTTT
TRBV4-1	NA	TRBJ2-7	TRBD1	CASRAGTGVFEQYF	TGCGCCAGCAGGGCCGGGACAGGGGTTTTCGAGCAGTACTTC
TRBV5-4	NA	TRBJ1-6	NA	CASRPMGGNSPLHF	TGTGCCAGCAGACCCATGGGAGGAAATTCACCCCTCCACTTT
TRBV10-2	few	TRBJ2-5	TRBD2	CASSGLAGITIQYF	TGCGCCAGCAGTGGACTAGCGGGAATCACCATCCAGTACTTC
TRBV5-8	NA	TRBJ1-2	NA	CASSLHYGYTF	TGTGCCAGCAGCCTTCACTATGGCTACACCTTC
TRBV6-1	medium-sized	TRBJ2-3	NA	CASSEAPGDTQYF	TGTGCCAGCAGTGAAGCCCCGGGGGATACGCAGTATTTT
TRBV5-1	NA	TRBJ1-2	TRBD1	CASSLDQGARNQFGYTF	TGCGCCAGCAGCTTGGATCAGGGGGCGAGGAACCAGTTTGGCTACACCTTC
TRBV29-1	NA	TRBJ2-7	NA	CSARVPYEQYF	TGCAGCGCCCGAGTCCCCTACGAGCAGTACTTC
TRBV5-1	NA	TRBJ2-7	TRBD2	CASSEGLALTYEQYF	TGCGCCAGCAGCGAGGGACTAGCTCTAACCTACGAGCAGTACTTC
TRBV5-1	NA	TRBJ2-1	TRBD1	CASSPGQGARNEQFF	TGCGCCAGCAGCCCGGGACAGGGGGCGAGAAATGAGCAGTTCTTC
TRBV11-2	NA	TRBJ2-5	TRBD1	CASSLDTRTGWVFLRETQYF	TGTGCCAGCAGCTTAGATACACGGACAGGGTGGGTGTTCCTCCGAGAGACCCAGTACTTC
TRBV10-3	NA	TRBJ2-7	NA	CAISDTSSYEQYF	TGTGCCATCAGTGATACTAGCTCCTACGAGCAGTACTTC
TRBV19	many	TRBJ1-2	TRBD1	CASSSGQGVGYTF	TGTGCCAGTAGTTCAGGACAGGGAGTTGGCTACACCTTC
TRBV27	NA	TRBJ1-2	NA	CASSFLGASYGYTF	TGTGCCAGCAGTTTTTTGGGGGCCTCCTATGGCTACACCTTC
TRBV21-1	NA	TRBJ1-4	NA	CASSKRVRELFF	TGTGCCAGCAGCAAACGGGTTCGGGAACTGTTTTTT
TRBV2	NA	TRBJ2-1	TRBD1	CASSPTGGTYNEQFF	TGTGCCAGCAGTCCTACAGGGGGCACCTACAATGAGCAGTTCTTC
TRBV27	NA	TRBJ1-2	TRBD1	CASSFSLQGSGYTF	TGTGCCAGCAGTTTCTCCTTACAGGGGTCTGGCTACACCTTC
TRBV21-1	NA	TRBJ2-2	NA	CASSKGGGANTGELFF	TGTGCCAGCAGCAAAGGGGGAGGAGCGAACACCGGGGAGCTGTTTTTT
TRBV7-2	few	TRBJ1-5	NA	CASSLSGFGNQPQHF	TGTGCCAGCAGCTTATCAGGGTTCGGCAATCAGCCCCAGCATTTT
TRBV30	NA	TRBJ2-3	NA	CAWSGLMGERDTQYF	TGTGCCTGGAGTGGCCTGATGGGAGAGAGAGATACGCAGTATTTT
TRBV29-1	NA	TRBJ2-1	TRBD2	CSVASSGSLTEQFF	TGCAGCGTAGCATCTAGCGGGAGTCTTACTGAGCAGTTCTTC
TRBV29-1	NA	TRBJ1-2	NA	CSVEDLYSQASGYTF	TGCAGCGTTGAAGATCTATATTCCCAGGCGTCTGGCTACACCTTC
TRBV16	NA	TRBJ2-6	NA	CASSPGSGANVLTF	TGTGCCAGCAGCCCCGGCTCTGGGGCCAACGTCCTGACTTTC
TRBV4-1	NA	TRBJ2-3	NA	CASSQDGEEPQYF	TGCGCCAGCAGCCAAGATGGAGAGGAGCCGCAGTATTTT
TRBV28	NA	TRBJ2-3	TRBD2	CASSPFWTSGRANTDTQYF	TGTGCCAGCAGCCCTTTTTGGACTAGCGGGAGGGCCAACACAGATACGCAGTATTTT
TRBV5-1	NA	TRBJ1-1	NA	CASSLGGSNTEAFF	TGCGCCAGCAGCTTGGGAGGTTCGAACACTGAAGCTTTCTTT
TRBV6-2/TRBV6-3	NA	TRBJ1-6	NA	CASSYARNNSPLHF	TGTGCCAGCAGTTACGCCAGGAATAATTCACCCCTCCACTTT
TRBV25-1	NA	TRBJ2-1	TRBD2	CASTLGLNNEQFF	TGTGCCAGCACCTTGGGACTAAACAATGAGCAGTTCTTC
TRBV4-1	NA	TRBJ1-4	TRBD1	CASSRGQGEKLFF	TGCGCCAGCAGCCGGGGACAGGGAGAAAAACTGTTTTTT